Below are 19 T cell receptor beta chains sequenced from a single sample in a study of shared clonotypes between healthy human individuals. Assay: immunoSEQ multiplex PCR; the TCRdb copy retains only in-frame clones and omits some. Of about 670,000 clones detected, approximately 79% appear once; the ten largest clones hold approximately 1.8%. Input material: memory CD4+ T cells sorted from blood. Described subset: CD45RA-negative fraction. These receptors originate from a woman younger than 45 in good health.

The sample holds many counts of this clone. The chain has TRBV19 and TRBJ1-5; unclear D gene. V lost 8 bases and J 3 bases, leaving 14 bases between the germline ends. This CDR3 spans 14 amino acids. Germline values: CDR1 LNHDA, CDR2 SQIVND (reference sequence). This chain's CDR3 is CASGSLVFNQPQHF. CDR3 nucleotides: TGTGCCAGTGGGAGTTTGGTTTTCAATCAGCCCCAGCATTTT.

The rearrangement uses TRBV18 and TRBJ1-5; 7 bases fit TRBD1. The germline V gene encodes CDR1 KGHSH and CDR2 LQKENI. The CDR3 consists of 16 residues. Trimming cost V 6 bases and J 0 bases; bases outside gene matches: 8. Here the CDR3 reads CASSHRGEGSNQPQHF. In nucleotides, the CDR3 is TGTGCCAGCTCCCACAGGGGAGAGGGTAGCAATCAGCCCCAGCATTTT. The full variable domain, in which reference TRBV18 and TRBJ1-5 provide the parts outside the CDR3, is NAGVMQNPRHLVRRRGQEARLRCSPMKGHSHVYWYRQLPEEGLKFMVYLQKENIIDESGMPKERFSAEFPKEGPSILRIQQVVRGDSAAYFCASSHRGEGSNQPQHFGDGTRLSIL.

The chain joins TRBV18 to TRBJ1-4; D remains unclear. The V end lost 0 bases, the J end lost 8 bases, and 16 bases lay between the germline ends. This CDR3 spans 16 amino acids. Germline CDR1 KGHSH, CDR2 LQKENI. In nucleotides, the CDR3 is TGTGCCAGCTCACCACCGGAATTTGGTTTTGGCGAAAAACTGTTTTTT. Translation: CASSPPEFGFGEKLFF.

The genes are TRBV2 and TRBJ2-7; 9 nucleotides align to TRBD1. Germline V gene sequence: CDR1 SNHLY, CDR2 FYNNEI. The CDR3 has 14 amino acids. The V and J ends lost 7 bases and 2 bases, in that order; junction bases with no gene match: 6. For the CDR3, the DNA is TGTGCCAGCAAAAGACAGGGGGGAACCTACGAGCAGTACTTC. As protein: CASKRQGGTYEQYF.

J is TRBJ1-1 and V is TRBV7-8; weak D call: TRBD1 (6 bases). Germline V lookup: CDR1 SGHVS, CDR2 FQNEAQ. Trimming pared 1 base from V and 4 bases from J, leaving 19 bases between. CDR3 length equals 17 residues. The CDR3 reads CASSLVAGEGGSTEAFF. The CDR3 DNA follows: TGTGCCAGCAGCTTAGTTGCAGGGGAGGGAGGAAGCACTGAAGCTTTCTTT. The variable domain in full, with the rest retrieved from reference TRBV7-8 and TRBJ1-1, is GAGVSQSPRYKVAKRGQDVALRCDPISGHVSLFWYQQALGQGPEFLTYFQNEAQLDKSGLPSDRFFAERPEGSVSTLKIQRTQQEDSAVYLCASSLVAGEGGSTEAFFGQGTRLTVV.

V usage is TRBV5-1 and J usage is TRBJ1-5; 9 nucleotides align to TRBD1. Trimming took 0 bases from V and 10 from J; bases not matched to a gene: 8. CDR1 is SGHRS, CDR2 YFSETQ, per germline. CDR3 length: 15 residues. The CDR3 protein is CASSLGTGEANPQHF. The CDR3 coding sequence is TGCGCCAGCAGCTTGGGGACAGGGGAAGCGAATCCCCAGCATTTT.

The chain combines TRBV30 with TRBJ2-1; the match to TRBD2 covers 9 bases. V shed 4 bases, J shed 11 bases, and the junction held 15 bases outside the gene matches. Germline V gene data show CDR1 as GTSNPN and CDR2 as SVGIG (reference sequence). This CDR3 comprises 15 residues. The CDR3 DNA reads as TGTGCCTGGACCCCAGCGGGTAGCGGGAGCTATAAGCAGTTCTTC. Translating gives CAWTPAGSGSYKQFF.

V usage is TRBV28 and J usage is TRBJ1-1, with no clear D. CDR3 length: 13 amino acids. The V end was cut by 5 bases, the J end by 1 base, with 8 bases between. CDR1 is MDHEN, CDR2 SYDVKM, per germline. CDR3 in DNA: TGTGCCAGCAGTCGGACCGAGAACACTGAAGCTTTCTTT. Residues: CASSRTENTEAFF.

With regard to this clone: At the DNA level, this CDR3 is encoded by other sequences in the same sample as well. This rearrangement joins TRBV18 to TRBJ2-5; D may be TRBD1 (6 bases). The CDR3 length is 13 residues. Trimming took 2 bases from V and 3 from J, leaving 7 bases between them. CDR1 KGHSH and CDR2 LQKENI come from the germline V gene. CDR3 sequence (DNA): TGTGCCAGCTCACCAGGACAGAAAGAGACCCAGTACTTC. This gives the protein CASSPGQKETQYF.

This chain joins TRBV21-1 and TRBJ1-2. TRBV21-1 is a pseudogene locus. This CDR3 has 19 amino acids. CDR3 DNA sequence: TGTGCCAGCAGCAGAAATTCTAGGGACGGAGCACTGAAACCAGATGGCTACACCTTC. It encodes CASSRNSRDGALKPDGYTF.

This clone has ten or more counts. This chain links TRBV5-4 with TRBJ2-7; 7 bases are a match to TRBD2. The trim removed 4 bases at V and 3 bases at J, leaving 7 bases unmatched. Germline values: CDR1 SGHNT, CDR2 YYREEE (reference sequence). The CDR3 contains 14 residues. This chain's CDR3 is CASSGGGLIYEQYF. The CDR3 nucleotides are TGTGCCAGCAGCGGGGGAGGGCTAATCTACGAGCAGTACTTC.

The chain's CDR3 is CASSAPGDNEKLFF. CDR3 DNA sequence: TGTGCCAGCAGTGCCCCCGGGGATAATGAAAAACTGTTTTTT. The chain links TRBV6-5 to TRBJ1-4, with no clear D. Germline V gene data show CDR1 as MNHEY and CDR2 as SVGAGI. V was shortened by 5 bases and J by 4 bases, with 11 bases between the two germline ends. This CDR3 contains 14 residues.

The CDR3 DNA follows: TGTGCCAGCAGCCAAGACGGGAGATTTGAGCAGTTCTTC. Amino acid sequence: CASSQDGRFEQFF. The chain joins TRBV4-2 to TRBJ2-1, with D possibly being TRBD2 (6 bases). Looked up from germline, CDR1 is LGHNA and CDR2 is YNFKEQ. The CDR3 sequence is 13 residues long. Trimming removed 0 bases at V and 9 bases at J, with 9 bases between.

This clone was recorded a few times. This rearrangement joins TRBV18 to TRBJ2-6, with D possibly TRBD1 on 5 matching bases. V lost 3 bases, J lost 0 bases, and 12 bases lay in between. CDR1 is KGHSH, CDR2 LQKENI, per germline. The CDR3 has 17 residues. The CDR3: CASSPLGHSSGANVLTF. CDR3 nucleotide sequence: TGTGCCAGCTCACCTCTGGGGCATTCCTCTGGGGCCAACGTCCTGACTTTC.

As concerns this clone: The same CDR3 also results from other DNA sequences found in this sample. The chain links TRBV7-9 to TRBJ1-4, with D perhaps TRBD1 (5 bases). The CDR3 is 14 residues long. The V end was cut by 5 bases, the J end by 3 bases, with 10 bases between. CDR1 is SEHNR and CDR2 is FQNEAQ in the germline V gene (reference sequence). The chain's CDR3 is CASSPGKANEKLFF. The CDR3 DNA is TGTGCCAGCAGCCCAGGGAAGGCTAATGAAAAACTGTTTTTT.

This clone is a singleton in its sample. The V and J genes are TRBV21-1 and TRBJ2-7; the listed D gene, TRBD2, was not tested against the DNA. TRBV21-1 represents a pseudogene. The CDR3 runs 16 residues. CDR3 DNA: TGTGCCAGCAGCAGTCGACTAGCGGGAGGTTCCTACGAGCAGTACTTC. It encodes CASSSRLAGGSYEQYF.

This clone was seen more than once but under ten times. The rearrangement links TRBV5-1 to TRBJ2-3; TRBD2 aligns across 9 bases. V gave up 4 bases and J gave up 4 bases; unmatched junction bases: 10. CDR1 is SGHRS and CDR2 is YFSETQ in the germline V gene. This CDR3 is 16 amino acids long. This CDR3 is CASSPQASGISDTQYF. Here the CDR3 DNA reads TGCGCCAGCAGCCCCCAGGCTAGCGGGATCTCAGATACGCAGTATTTT. The variable domain in full, completed from reference TRBV5-1 and TRBJ2-3, reads KAGVTQTPRYLIKTRGQQVTLSCSPISGHRSVSWYQQTPGQGLQFLFEYFSETQRNKGNFPGRFSGRQFSNSRSEMNVSTLELGDSALYLCASSPQASGISDTQYFGPGTRLTVL.

The chain uses TRBV5-1 and TRBJ2-3; maybe TRBD1 (6 bases). This CDR3 is 14 amino acids long. CDR1 and CDR2 (germline): SGHRS, YFSETQ. The ends were cut back, 5 bases at V and 3 bases at J, with 13 bases in the middle. CDR3 residues: CASSQGYMTDTQYF. The CDR3 DNA is TGCGCCAGCAGTCAGGGGTATATGACAGATACGCAGTATTTT.

The chain carries TRBV27 and TRBJ2-7; D assignment may be TRBD1 or TRBD2 (5 bases each). This CDR3 is 16 amino acids long. The germline V gene has CDR1 MNHEY and CDR2 SMNVEV (reference sequence). Between the trimmed V and J ends, which lost 5 bases and 7 bases, there was a span of 24 bases. Written as DNA, the CDR3 is TGTGCCAGCAGTATTACGAGGGGTAGTACTTTGGGTGAGCAGTACTTC. Amino acids: CASSITRGSTLGEQYF.